The 5 T cell receptor beta chains presented below share a single source sample, sequenced in a study of blood T cell repertoires in COVID-19. Method: immunoSEQ multiplex PCR; TCRdb's copy keeps in-frame clones and lacks some. The sample lists roughly 140,000 clones; around four fifths were seen once. The sequenced sample consisted of PBMCs or T cells enriched from blood (not recorded which). The receptors come from a woman aged 40 to 49 who had recovered from COVID-19.

The V gene is TRBV20-1, the J gene TRBJ2-1; D is ambiguous. Germline CDR1 is DFQATT and CDR2 is SNEGSKA (reference sequence). The CDR3 extends over 11 amino acids. Trimming removed 0 bases at V and 9 bases at J, with 6 bases between. CDR3: CSARDTPEQFF. CDR3 DNA: TGCAGTGCTAGAGATACTCCTGAGCAGTTCTTC.

The CDR3 DNA reads TGTGCCAGCTCACGAGCAGGACAGGGAATCGGCAATGAGCAGTTCTTC. Translated, it gives CASSRAGQGIGNEQFF. This chain links TRBV18 with TRBJ2-1; TRBD1 matches at 8 bases. Trimming took 4 bases from V and 6 from J; bases not matched to a gene: 11. This CDR3 has 16 residues. Germline-derived CDR1 and CDR2 are KGHSH and LQKENI.

V and J are TRBV5-1 and TRBJ2-1; 9 positions agree with TRBD2. The CDR3 runs to 15 residues. V lost 4 bases to trimming and J lost 10 bases; unmatched junction nucleotides: 12. Per germline, CDR1 SGHRS and CDR2 YFSETQ. The CDR3 DNA sequence: TGCGCCAGCAGCCCCGCTAGCGGGATGAGGGAAGAGCAGTTCTTC. Translated, it gives CASSPASGMREEQFF.

The chain joins TRBV6-5 to TRBJ1-3; D gene ambiguous. Deletions cut 6 bases from V and 1 base from J, with 10 bases between. From germline, CDR1 is MNHEY and CDR2 SVGAGI. The CDR3 totals 14 residues. CDR3 coding DNA: TGTGCCAGCAGCGAGGGCCCTTCTGGAAACACCATATATTTT. Protein product: CASSEGPSGNTIYF.

A single count supports this clone. This chain uses TRBV27 with TRBJ2-7; 10 bases align to TRBD2. This CDR3 contains 14 residues. The germline V gene has CDR1 MNHEY and CDR2 SMNVEV (reference sequence). Trimming took 5 bases from V and 7 from J; bases not matched to a gene: 8. CDR3 in amino acids: CASSQSGGVVEQYF. In nucleotides, the CDR3 is TGTGCCAGCAGTCAGAGCGGGGGGGTGGTTGAGCAGTACTTC.